The 30 T cell receptor beta chains below were found in one sample sequenced in a study of regulatory T cells in long-lasting Graves disease. The sample's time point: newly diagnosed GD, antithyroid drugs for less than 3 months. PBMCs provided the RNA from which the TCR library was made. Assembly of TCR beta libraries relied on iRepertoire HTBI primers together with Arm-PCR of CDR3 regions. TCRdb independently ran MiXCR on the multiplex PCR reads; one entry per CDR3 protein. Among 200,000 to 250,000 distinct CDR3 sequences listed, 15% to 20% were seen once. Sequencing was performed on peripheral blood mononuclear cells (PBMCs), taken at new diagnosis, from a patient treated with antithyroid drugs. These receptors came from a female donor with Graves disease.

CDR3 residues: CASSQNGRISPQHF. The CDR3, as DNA: TGTGCCAGCAGTCAGAACGGACGGATCTCCCCCCAGCATTTT. J is TRBJ1-5 and V is TRBV2; D gene unclear. V was clipped by 5 bases and J by 10 bases, with 18 bases between them. This CDR3 has 14 residues. Looked up from germline, CDR1 is SNHLY and CDR2 is FYNNEI.

This clonotype was detected a few times. The J gene is TRBJ1-5, the V gene TRBV19; D perhaps matches TRBD1 (5 bases). CDR1 is LNHDA, CDR2 SQIVND, per germline (reference sequence). The CDR3 spans 17 residues. Trimming took 0 bases from V and 0 from J, leaving 12 bases between them. The DNA of the CDR3 is TGTGCCAGTAGTATAGAGTACACAGGATATAGCAATCAGCCCCAGCATTTT. Amino acid sequence: CASSIEYTGYSNQPQHF.

This clonotype showed up many times. This sequence joins TRBV28 and TRBJ2-1; 12 nucleotides line up with TRBD2. The CDR3 has 16 amino acids. Germline CDR1 is MDHEN and CDR2 is SYDVKM. Germline trimming cut 6 bases from V and 6 bases from J; bases unmatched to any gene: 9. CDR3 nucleotide sequence: TGTGCCAGCAGGGTGCCGACTAGCGGGGGTAGCAATGAGCAGTTCTTC. This encodes CASRVPTSGGSNEQFF.

This clonotype was observed many times. The V and J genes are TRBV28 and TRBJ1-5, with D maybe TRBD1 (6 bases). The length of the CDR3 is 14 residues. Between the trimmed V and J ends, which lost 5 bases and 11 bases, there was a span of 19 bases. Germline V CDR1 and CDR2: MDHEN, SYDVKM. CDR3 bases: TGTGCCAGCAGTCCACCCGGGACATTCCAGGCCCAGCATTTT. This codes for CASSPPGTFQAQHF.

This clonotype has a count of ten or more. V gene TRBV7-9 combines with J gene TRBJ2-7; 9 bases fit TRBD2. Trimming took 4 bases from V and 0 from J; bases not matched to a gene: 7. Germline values: CDR1 SEHNR, CDR2 FQNEAQ (reference sequence). This CDR3 is built from 16 residues. The CDR3 nucleotides read TGTGCCAGCAGCTCCCTAAGCGGGGGGAGCTCCTACGAGCAGTACTTC. This sequence encodes CASSSLSGGSSYEQYF. The variable domain in full, with the rest retrieved from reference TRBV7-9 and TRBJ2-7, is DTGVSQNPRHKITKRGQNVTFRCDPISEHNRLYWYRQTLGQGPEFLTYFQNEAQLEKSRLLSDRFSAERPKGSFSTLEIQRTEQGDSAMYLCASSSLSGGSSYEQYFGPGTRLTVT.

About this clonotype: A read error may explain this, as a much larger clone is one base away. This chain links TRBV10-3 with TRBJ2-1, with D unclear. The germline V gene has CDR1 ENHRY and CDR2 SYGVKD. This CDR3 region has 16 residues. The CDR3 DNA follows: TGTGCCACCAGTGAGCCCCTAGTGGCGAGTGGCGATGAGCAGTTCTTC. Encoded protein: CATSEPLVASGDEQFF.

This clonotype has at least ten counts. V and J are TRBV19 and TRBJ1-1, with D maybe TRBD1 (5 bases). V dropped 7 bases and J dropped 0 bases, with 15 bases sitting between them. The CDR3 contains 15 residues. CDR1 and CDR2 from the germline V gene are LNHDA and SQIVND (reference sequence). The CDR3 DNA reads TGTGCCAGTAATTTGGGGGTCTCTATGAACACTGAAGCTTTCTTT. Encoded protein: CASNLGVSMNTEAFF. The full variable domain, rest sourced from reference TRBV19 and TRBJ1-1, is DGGITQSPKYLFRKEGQNVTLSCEQNLNHDAMYWYRQDPGQGLRLIYYSQIVNDFQKGDIAEGYSVSREKKESFPLTVTSAQKNPTAFYLCASNLGVSMNTEAFFGQGTRLTVV.

V is TRBV7-9 and J is TRBJ2-3; D remains ambiguous. The ends were cut back, 5 bases at V and 6 bases at J, with 9 bases in the middle. Looked up from germline, CDR1 is SEHNR and CDR2 is FQNEAQ (reference sequence). CDR3 length: 12 residues. CDR3 sequence: CASSHIPDTQYF. The CDR3 nucleotides are TGTGCCAGCAGCCATATCCCGGATACGCAGTATTTT.

This clonotype was counted many times. V gene TRBV29-1 combines with J gene TRBJ2-7; D gene ambiguous. CDR1 and CDR2 from the germline V gene are SQVTM and ANQGSEA. This CDR3 region has 13 residues. V lost 4 bases to trimming and J lost 3 bases, with 13 bases between them. CDR3 nucleotides: TGCAGCGTTGTGTTACCGCCCCACTACGAGCAGTACTTC. As protein: CSVVLPPHYEQYF.

The table lists this clonotype with many counts. This sequence joins TRBV18 and TRBJ2-3, with a weak D call TRBD2 (6 bases). The V gene's germline CDR1 is KGHSH and CDR2 LQKENI. The CDR3 runs to 12 residues. Trimming removed 8 bases from V and 2 bases from J, with 8 bases in between. CDR3 coding DNA: TGTGCCAGCGGGGAGGTCACAGATACGCAGTATTTT. Encoded protein: CASGEVTDTQYF.

J is TRBJ2-7 and V is TRBV19, with TRBD2 matching 8 bases. The CDR3 sequence is 15 residues long. Germline CDR1 is LNHDA and CDR2 is SQIVND (reference sequence). V trimming: 5 bases; J trimming: 3 bases; junction bases outside the gene matches: 9. CDR3: CASSSIEGTSYEQYF. The CDR3 DNA sequence: TGTGCCAGTAGTTCTATAGAGGGGACTAGCTACGAGCAGTACTTC.

The V call is TRBV4-2, the J call TRBJ1-1, with 10 bases aligning to TRBD1. This CDR3 contains 15 residues. Germline CDR1 is LGHNA and CDR2 is YNFKEQ. V gave up 1 base and J gave up 4 bases; unmatched junction bases: 3. CDR3 in DNA: TGTGCCAGCAGCCAAGTAGGGACAGGGGCCACTGAAGCTTTCTTT. Encoded protein: CASSQVGTGATEAFF.

The sample holds many counts of this clonotype. The rearrangement links TRBV7-9 to TRBJ2-3; D may be TRBD2 (6 bases). Germline CDR1 SEHNR, CDR2 FQNEAQ (reference sequence). V was trimmed by 2 bases and J by 6 bases, leaving 18 bases between them. The CDR3 is 16 residues long. The CDR3 DNA sequence: TGTGCCAGCAGCTTAACCCAACTAGCCGGAGGCGATACGCAGTATTTT. Amino acid sequence: CASSLTQLAGGDTQYF.

This clonotype was observed at least ten times. V usage is TRBV11-2 and J usage is TRBJ2-3; 9 bases align to TRBD1. The germline V gene encodes CDR1 SGHAT and CDR2 FQNNGV. Trimming took 3 bases from V and 3 from J; bases not matched to a gene: 1. This CDR3 spans 14 amino acids. CDR3 amino acids: CASSLTGGTDTQYF. The CDR3, as DNA: TGTGCCAGCAGCTTGACAGGGGGGACAGATACGCAGTATTTT.

The V call is TRBV9, the J call TRBJ1-1; the match to TRBD1 covers 7 bases. J gave up 6 bases and V 0 bases, and 8 bases lay outside the gene matches. CDR3 length: 15 amino acids. Germline values: CDR1 SGDLS, CDR2 YYNGEE. CDR3 amino acids: CASSVASGGRSEAFF. CDR3 DNA: TGTGCCAGCAGCGTAGCTTCAGGGGGGAGGTCTGAAGCTTTCTTT. Complete variable domain (other parts from reference TRBV9 and TRBJ1-1): DSGVTQTPKHLITATGQRVTLRCSPRSGDLSVYWYQQSLDQGLQFLIQYYNGEERAKGNILERFSAQQFPDLHSELNLSSLELGDSALYFCASSVASGGRSEAFFGQGTRLTVV.

This clonotype was observed at least ten times. The DNA for the CDR3 is TGTGCCAGCAGGCAGGGTGGTGGTAGCACAGATACGCAGTATTTT. It is translated as CASRQGGGSTDTQYF. V usage is TRBV28 and J usage is TRBJ2-3, with a possible D match to TRBD1 (5 bases). Trimming took 6 bases from V and 0 from J, leaving 13 bases between them. Per germline, CDR1 MDHEN and CDR2 SYDVKM. The CDR3 covers 15 residues.

This clonotype was observed many times. The rearrangement joins TRBV18 to TRBJ2-3, with D perhaps given as TRBD1 or TRBD2 (5 bases each). Trimming stripped 8 bases from V and 2 bases from J, with 14 bases between. Germline CDR1 KGHSH, CDR2 LQKENI. The CDR3 is 14 amino acids. The chain's CDR3 is CASRGTASTDTQYF. CDR3 in DNA: TGTGCCAGCAGAGGGACGGCCTCCACAGATACGCAGTATTTT.

The rearrangement uses TRBV4-1 and TRBJ2-1; D is uncertain. The DNA end is a closer match to TRBJ2-5, so the J assignment may be wrong. Per the germline V gene, CDR1 is MGHRA and CDR2 is YSYEKL. There are 15 residues in the CDR3. DNA of the CDR3: TGCGCCAGCAGCCAAGAAACGAGTGGGAAAGAGACCCAGTACTTC. Translated: CASSQETSGKETQYF.

This clonotype was seen a handful of times. The chain employs TRBV5-5 and TRBJ2-2; 7 bases line up with TRBD2. With 4 bases clipped from V and 5 bases from J, the junction kept 8 bases outside the gene matches. Germline CDR1 is SGHKS and CDR2 is YYEKEE (reference sequence). The CDR3 is 15 amino acids. The CDR3 here is CASSRTSAVTGELFF. Written as DNA, the CDR3 is TGTGCCAGCAGCCGAACTAGCGCCGTGACCGGGGAGCTGTTTTTT.

Ten or more counts support this clonotype. The rearrangement links TRBV5-6 to TRBJ1-2, with D uncertain. The CDR3 consists of 14 residues. Trimming stripped 4 bases from V and 6 bases from J, with 16 bases between. Germline V gives CDR1 SGHDT, CDR2 YYEEEE. The CDR3 loop is CASSPGFSRDGYTF. In DNA form, the CDR3 reads TGTGCCAGCAGCCCGGGGTTCTCTAGGGATGGCTACACCTTC.

This clonotype appeared many times. The V call is TRBV29-1, the J call TRBJ1-2; D may be TRBD1 (5 bases). V shed 0 bases and J shed 4 bases, with 18 bases lying between them. Germline V CDR1 and CDR2: SQVTM, ANQGSEA. The CDR3 has 16 amino acids. The CDR3 region has the DNA TGCAGCGTTGAAGATCTTATGACTTTCCAGGGCTATGGCTACACCTTC. This gives the protein CSVEDLMTFQGYGYTF.

This clonotype appeared many times. This sequence joins TRBV25-1 and TRBJ1-3; tentative D call: TRBD1 (5 bases). This CDR3 is built from 16 residues. Germline lookup yields CDR1 MGHDK and CDR2 SYGVNS. Trimming took 4 bases from V and 4 from J, leaving 17 bases between them. CDR3 coding DNA: TGTGCCAGCAGTGGGGGTGGGGCAACGCGCGGAAACACCATATATTTT. Its protein product is CASSGGGATRGNTIYF.

The chain links TRBV7-2 to TRBJ1-4; TRBD1 matches at 8 bases. The CDR3 sequence is 11 residues long. CDR1 is SGHTA, CDR2 FQGNSA, per germline. Trimming took 11 bases from V and 12 from J; bases not matched to a gene: 8. CDR3 nucleotide sequence: TGTGCCTTTACCCAACAGGGGGAACTGTTTTTT. This gives the protein CAFTQQGELFF.

This clonotype was found many times. The CDR3 nucleotides are TGTGCCAGCAGGCAGGCGGTAGAAGCGCAGTATTTT. Protein product: CASRQAVEAQYF. The chain links TRBV12-3 or TRBV12-4 to TRBJ2-3; D uncertain. V was trimmed by 6 bases and J by 10 bases, leaving 14 bases between them. CDR3 length: 12 amino acids.

This clonotype has at least ten counts. The chain couples TRBV7-2 to TRBJ2-2; D possibly corresponds to TRBD2 (6 bases). Trimming took 4 bases from V and 6 from J, leaving 12 bases between them. Germline V gene lookup returns CDR1 SGHTA and CDR2 FQGNSA. The CDR3 extends over 14 amino acids. CDR3 loop: CASSWTSGAGELFF. The CDR3 DNA sequence: TGTGCCAGCAGCTGGACGTCGGGGGCCGGGGAGCTGTTTTTT.

The chain joins TRBV28 to TRBJ2-6, with 11 bases that match TRBD1. The CDR3 loop spans 17 amino acids. Per the germline V gene, CDR1 is MDHEN and CDR2 is SYDVKM. With 6 bases clipped from V and 0 bases from J, the junction kept 4 bases outside the gene matches. The CDR3 region has the DNA TGTGCCAGCAGGCCGGGACAGGGGGACTCTGGGGCCAACGTCCTGACTTTC. The encoded protein is CASRPGQGDSGANVLTF.

In its sample, this clonotype was seen many times. The V call is TRBV25-1, the J call TRBJ2-7, with TRBD2 identical over 8 bases. The CDR3 length is 15 residues. With 2 bases clipped from V and 1 base from J, the junction kept 4 bases outside the gene matches. Germline V gene lookup returns CDR1 MGHDK and CDR2 SYGVNS. CDR3 DNA sequence: TGTGCCAGCAGTGAACCGGGAGGGGGTTCCTACGAGCAGTACTTC. Protein product: CASSEPGGGSYEQYF.

This clonotype was detected only a few times. The chain combines TRBV9 with TRBJ2-7; 8 positions match TRBD1. V lost 4 bases to trimming and J lost 3 bases; unmatched junction nucleotides: 9. This CDR3 spans 15 amino acids. Germline CDR1 is SGDLS and CDR2 is YYNGEE. The CDR3 DNA sequence: TGTGCCAGCAGCCCCGGGGCAGGGGGCTTCTACGAGCAGTACTTC. It yields the protein CASSPGAGGFYEQYF.

This clonotype showed up just a few times. A junction boundary mismatches the germline segment, possibly from a read error. The CDR3 is CVSSRYRGVSYEQYF. DNA of the CDR3: TGTGTCAGCAGCCGCTACAGGGGGGTCTCCTACGAGCAGTACTTC. The chain combines TRBV14 with TRBJ2-7; 8 bases map to TRBD1. This CDR3 has 15 residues. Germline V lookup: CDR1 SGHDN, CDR2 FVKESK.

Many counts were recorded for this clonotype. The genes are TRBV29-1 and TRBJ2-3; D might be TRBD1 (5 bases). The CDR3 contains 14 residues. The V end was cut by 5 bases, the J end by 2 bases, with 14 bases between. In germline, CDR1 is SQVTM, CDR2 ANQGSEA. The CDR3 here is CSVQGHSDTDTQYF. The CDR3 DNA sequence: TGCAGCGTTCAAGGACACTCCGACACAGATACGCAGTATTTT.